The rows below give T cell receptor beta chains drawn from one sample of a study of T-cell reconstitution after alpha-beta-depleted transplantation in children. One entry per CDR3 protein results from TCRdb running MiXCR on the PCR reads. The sample yields 250,000 to 300,000 distinct CDR3 sequences, around 9.1% seen once. The sample was PBMCs, taken before TCRalphabeta/CD19-depleted stem cell transplant. The origin of the receptors is a boy under two years old with acute myeloid leukemia, due to receive a stem cell transplant. CDR3s include the opening cysteine and the closing phenylalanine or tryptophan. Fields, in order: D gene, clone size, J gene, V gene, CDR3 DNA, CDR3 protein. A D gene is named only where the DNA matches it firmly. Size tells how often a clone was seen (once, few, many) or the class of an expanded clone, and some rows leave it out.

D gene: -; clone size: -; J gene: TRBJ1-5; V gene: TRBV12-5; CDR3 DNA: TGTGCTAGTGCCCCCGCTGGGCAGGGCCGTAATCAGCCCCAGCATTTT; CDR3 protein: CASAPAGQGRNQPQHF
D gene: -; clone size: many; J gene: TRBJ2-6; V gene: TRBV7-3; CDR3 DNA: TGTGCCAGCAGCCCTCTCAGGGCCAACGTCCTGACTTTC; CDR3 protein: CASSPLRANVLTF
D gene: -; clone size: few; J gene: TRBJ2-7; V gene: TRBV12-3/TRBV12-4; CDR3 DNA: TGTGCCAGCAGACGGACAGCGGACTCCTACGAGCAGTACTTC; CDR3 protein: CASRRTADSYEQYF
D gene: TRBD2; clone size: many; J gene: TRBJ2-5; V gene: TRBV12-3/TRBV12-4; CDR3 DNA: TGTGCCAGCAGTTTCCTTCCAGCGGGGCGGGAGACCCAGTACTTC; CDR3 protein: CASSFLPAGRETQYF
D gene: -; clone size: many; J gene: TRBJ2-7; V gene: TRBV5-6; CDR3 DNA: TGTGCCAGCAGCGCCCCGCAGGTCAAGAGCCCCTACGAGCAGTACTTC; CDR3 protein: CASSAPQVKSPYEQYF
D gene: -; clone size: few; J gene: TRBJ2-1; V gene: TRBV20-1; CDR3 DNA: TGCAGTGCTAGACGTAATGAGCAGTTCTTC; CDR3 protein: CSARRNEQFF
D gene: TRBD2; clone size: many; J gene: TRBJ2-3; V gene: TRBV20-1; CDR3 DNA: TGCAGTGCTAGCGGGGGGGCGCTGGATACGCAGTATTTT; CDR3 protein: CSASGGALDTQYF
D gene: -; clone size: many; J gene: TRBJ2-3; V gene: TRBV5-1; CDR3 DNA: TGCGCCAGCCAGACGCGCCTCGGCACAGATACGCAGTATTTT; CDR3 protein: CASQTRLGTDTQYF
D gene: TRBD1; clone size: -; J gene: TRBJ2-5; V gene: TRBV30; CDR3 DNA: TGTGCCTGGAAACAGGGGGCGAAGGAGACCCAGTACTTC; CDR3 protein: CAWKQGAKETQYF
D gene: -; clone size: -; J gene: TRBJ1-2; V gene: TRBV27; CDR3 DNA: TGTGCCAGCAGTCCTCACCATGGCTATGGCTACACCTTC; CDR3 protein: CASSPHHGYGYTF
D gene: TRBD2; clone size: many; J gene: TRBJ2-5; V gene: TRBV5-1; CDR3 DNA: TGCGCCAGCAGCTTGTTGGTGCGGGGGGCGAGTGAGACCCAGTACTTC; CDR3 protein: CASSLLVRGASETQYF
D gene: -; clone size: many; J gene: TRBJ2-5; V gene: TRBV7-2; CDR3 DNA: TGTGCCAGCAGCTTAGATCGGACCCAAGAGACCCAGTACTTC; CDR3 protein: CASSLDRTQETQYF
D gene: -; clone size: -; J gene: TRBJ2-3; V gene: TRBV6-1; CDR3 DNA: TGTGCCAGCAGCACTCCGGGTTCAGGTGGGGATACGCAGTATTTT; CDR3 protein: CASSTPGSGGDTQYF
D gene: TRBD1; clone size: -; J gene: TRBJ1-5; V gene: TRBV6-1; CDR3 DNA: TGTGCCAGCAGTGAGAACAGGGGGCTAGGTCAGCCCCAGCATTTT; CDR3 protein: CASSENRGLGQPQHF
D gene: TRBD2; clone size: many; J gene: TRBJ2-1; V gene: TRBV3-1; CDR3 DNA: TGTGCCAGCAGCCACCAGGCGGGGGGGTACAATGAGCAGTTCTTC; CDR3 protein: CASSHQAGGYNEQFF
D gene: TRBD2; clone size: many; J gene: TRBJ2-7; V gene: TRBV4-1; CDR3 DNA: TGCGCCAGCAGCCCGATAGCGGGAGGGCCGCCCTACGAGCAGTACTTC; CDR3 protein: CASSPIAGGPPYEQYF
D gene: TRBD2; clone size: many; J gene: TRBJ2-7; V gene: TRBV20-1; CDR3 DNA: TGCAGTGCTATAGGGGCTAGCGGGGCCTACGAGCAGTACTTC; CDR3 protein: CSAIGASGAYEQYF
D gene: TRBD1; clone size: many; J gene: TRBJ1-5; V gene: TRBV10-3; CDR3 DNA: TGTGCCATCAGTGTAGGGGGCGCGGGCAATCAGCCCCAGCATTTT; CDR3 protein: CAISVGGAGNQPQHF
D gene: -; clone size: many; J gene: TRBJ2-1; V gene: TRBV24-1; CDR3 DNA: TGTGCCACCAGTGGGGCAGACGGGAAGTACCAATACAATGAGCAGTTCTTC; CDR3 protein: CATSGADGKYQYNEQFF
D gene: TRBD1; clone size: many; J gene: TRBJ1-4; V gene: TRBV5-1; CDR3 DNA: TGCGCCAGCAGCTTGACGTTACAGGGGGCGAGGGAAAAACTGTTTTTT; CDR3 protein: CASSLTLQGAREKLFF
D gene: -; clone size: many; J gene: TRBJ2-6; V gene: TRBV10-3; CDR3 DNA: TGTGCCATCAGTGAGCCTCGGACAGAAACCTTGGTCTGGGCCAACGTCCTGACTTTC; CDR3 protein: CAISEPRTETLVWANVLTF
D gene: TRBD1; clone size: many; J gene: TRBJ2-1; V gene: TRBV5-6; CDR3 DNA: TGTGCCAGCAGACAAACAGGGGGCGCGAGGGATGAGCAGTTCTTC; CDR3 protein: CASRQTGGARDEQFF
D gene: -; clone size: many; J gene: TRBJ1-5; V gene: TRBV10-3; CDR3 DNA: TGTGCCATAAGAGGGGACGTCAATCAGCCCCAGCATTTT; CDR3 protein: CAIRGDVNQPQHF
D gene: -; clone size: many; J gene: TRBJ1-1; V gene: TRBV2; CDR3 DNA: TGTGCCAGCAGTGTCCGGGACCTTCTCACTGAAGCTTTCTTT; CDR3 protein: CASSVRDLLTEAFF
D gene: -; clone size: -; J gene: TRBJ1-5; V gene: TRBV28; CDR3 DNA: TGTGCCAGCAGCTTCGGGGGAAGGGGCAATCAGCCCCAGCATTTT; CDR3 protein: CASSFGGRGNQPQHF
D gene: TRBD2; clone size: -; J gene: TRBJ2-3; V gene: TRBV6-1; CDR3 DNA: TGTGCCAGCAGTGGTCCGGGACTAGCGGCAGCCAAGGGGATATACACAGATACGCAGTATTTT; CDR3 protein: CASSGPGLAAAKGIYTDTQYF
D gene: TRBD1; clone size: many; J gene: TRBJ1-1; V gene: TRBV28; CDR3 DNA: TGTGCCAGCAGGCGAAACAGGGGGGCTTTCTTT; CDR3 protein: CASRRNRGAFF
D gene: TRBD1; clone size: many; J gene: TRBJ2-7; V gene: TRBV5-1; CDR3 DNA: TGCGCCAGCCGTGGACAGGGGAACTACGAGCAGTACTTC; CDR3 protein: CASRGQGNYEQYF
D gene: TRBD2; clone size: -; J gene: TRBJ2-2; V gene: TRBV20-1; CDR3 DNA: TGCTGTGCTAGAGATCCTAGCGGGGGCTCGAACACCGGGGAGCTGTTTTTT; CDR3 protein: CCARDPSGGSNTGELFF
D gene: -; clone size: many; J gene: TRBJ2-7; V gene: TRBV28; CDR3 DNA: TGTGCCAGCAGTGCCCCAGGGGCCCCCCACGAGCAGTACTTC; CDR3 protein: CASSAPGAPHEQYF
D gene: -; clone size: many; J gene: TRBJ1-6; V gene: TRBV4-2; CDR3 DNA: TGTGCCAGCAGCCAAGAAATGGGTCCTCGGGATTCACCCCTCCACTTT; CDR3 protein: CASSQEMGPRDSPLHF
D gene: TRBD1; clone size: many; J gene: TRBJ1-4; V gene: TRBV14; CDR3 DNA: TGTGCCAGCAGCCAAGGAGGGACAGGAGATGAAAAACTGTTTTTT; CDR3 protein: CASSQGGTGDEKLFF
D gene: TRBD1; clone size: many; J gene: TRBJ1-5; V gene: TRBV29-1; CDR3 DNA: TGCAGCGTGTCCGGCGGACAGGGGCCTAGTCAGCCCCAGCATTTT; CDR3 protein: CSVSGGQGPSQPQHF
D gene: -; clone size: many; J gene: TRBJ1-2; V gene: TRBV27; CDR3 DNA: TGTGCCAGCAGTAGCTGGTACAAAGGTAGCCATGGCTACACCTTC; CDR3 protein: CASSSWYKGSHGYTF
D gene: TRBD2; clone size: many; J gene: TRBJ2-3; V gene: TRBV20-1; CDR3 DNA: TGCAGTGCCAGGACTAGCACGCAGTATTTT; CDR3 protein: CSARTSTQYF
D gene: TRBD1; clone size: -; J gene: TRBJ2-2; V gene: TRBV5-1; CDR3 DNA: TGCGCCAGCAGCTTGAAAAGGGACAGCGCGAACACCGGGGAGCTGTTTTTT; CDR3 protein: CASSLKRDSANTGELFF
D gene: -; clone size: -; J gene: TRBJ2-3; V gene: TRBV5-4; CDR3 DNA: TGTGCCAGCAGCTTGGCCAAGGGGGGGGATACGCAGTATTTT; CDR3 protein: CASSLAKGGDTQYF
D gene: -; clone size: many; J gene: TRBJ1-2; V gene: TRBV12-3/TRBV12-4; CDR3 DNA: TGTGCCAGCAGTTTAAGATACCGCCACTATGGCTACACCTTC; CDR3 protein: CASSLRYRHYGYTF
D gene: TRBD2; clone size: -; J gene: TRBJ2-7; V gene: TRBV11-3; CDR3 DNA: TGTGCCAGCAGCCCCCCGACTAGCGGCACTTACGAGCAGTACTTC; CDR3 protein: CASSPPTSGTYEQYF
D gene: -; clone size: many; J gene: TRBJ1-3; V gene: TRBV4-2; CDR3 DNA: TGTGCCAGCAGCCACGACCGGGGAAACACCATATATTTT; CDR3 protein: CASSHDRGNTIYF
D gene: TRBD1; clone size: many; J gene: TRBJ2-5; V gene: TRBV7-7; CDR3 DNA: TGTGCTAGCAGCTTGTCTACAGGGGGCGTTGGGGAGACCCAGTACTTC; CDR3 protein: CASSLSTGGVGETQYF
D gene: -; clone size: many; J gene: TRBJ2-7; V gene: TRBV5-1; CDR3 DNA: TGCGCCAGCAGCTTGGTAAACAGGGAACACGAGCAGTACTTC; CDR3 protein: CASSLVNREHEQYF
D gene: -; clone size: -; J gene: TRBJ2-3; V gene: TRBV11-3; CDR3 DNA: TGTGCCAGCAGCCCTGAGGGGGGGCGGACAGATACGCAGTATTTT; CDR3 protein: CASSPEGGRTDTQYF
D gene: TRBD1; clone size: many; J gene: TRBJ1-5; V gene: TRBV3-1; CDR3 DNA: TGTGCCAGCAGCCAAACAACAGGGGGACTTAGCAATCAGCCCCAGCATTTT; CDR3 protein: CASSQTTGGLSNQPQHF
D gene: TRBD1; clone size: many; J gene: TRBJ2-2; V gene: TRBV12-3/TRBV12-4; CDR3 DNA: TGTGCCAGCAGTAACAGGGGGAGCGGGGAGCTGTTTTTT; CDR3 protein: CASSNRGSGELFF
D gene: TRBD1; clone size: many; J gene: TRBJ2-7; V gene: TRBV3-1; CDR3 DNA: TGTGCCACCTCCCGGACAGGGAACTACGAGCAGTACTTC; CDR3 protein: CATSRTGNYEQYF
D gene: -; clone size: many; J gene: TRBJ1-1; V gene: TRBV5-1; CDR3 DNA: TGCGCCAGCAGCTTGTTCTCAGGGATGAACACTGAAGCTTTCTTT; CDR3 protein: CASSLFSGMNTEAFF
D gene: -; clone size: -; J gene: TRBJ1-2; V gene: TRBV29-1; CDR3 DNA: TGCAGCGTTGACGCGGAGGGAGACTATGGCTACACCTTC; CDR3 protein: CSVDAEGDYGYTF